A selection of T cell receptor beta chains follows, all from one sample in a study of T cell repertoires in cytomegalovirus infection. Each CDR3 protein gets one entry after TCRdb re-called the reads with MiXCR. The data show around 120,000 distinct CDR3 sequences, less than 9.5% seen once. Sequencing input: PBMCs. Receptor source: a human donor in good health (CMV status not recorded). Some clones in this sample may be carry-over from other donors' samples. Both conserved end residues are part of each CDR3.

v_gene: TRBV6-5; CDR3aa: CASSWNSGGEETQYF
v_gene: TRBV29-1; CDR3aa: CSGRPSGADTQYF
v_gene: TRBV12-3/TRBV12-4; CDR3aa: CASNDRGVHETQYF
v_gene: TRBV7-2; CDR3aa: CASSPLAGGLSYNEQFF
v_gene: TRBV7-9; CDR3aa: CASSLSTGIDYGYTF
v_gene: TRBV28; CDR3aa: CASSSPGGGHEQYF
v_gene: TRBV7-3; CDR3aa: CASSLIGSGLAGGRDHNEQFF
v_gene: TRBV12-3/TRBV12-4; CDR3aa: CASTPGRMNTEAFF
v_gene: TRBV7-7; CDR3aa: CASSQNPALRTEAFF
v_gene: TRBV5-6; CDR3aa: CASSFGDFYEQYF
v_gene: TRBV28; CDR3aa: CASSLAGPNYGYTF
v_gene: TRBV5-1; CDR3aa: CASSLAVVGQGETDTQYF
v_gene: TRBV7-2; CDR3aa: CASSLNGGVVTDTQYF
v_gene: TRBV27; CDR3aa: CASSFQGAQPQHF
v_gene: TRBV5-1; CDR3aa: CASSSGGTPNTEAFF
v_gene: TRBV19; CDR3aa: CASSIVRGTGGVKVNQPQHF
v_gene: TRBV5-1; CDR3aa: CASSLMGGQTYEQYF
v_gene: TRBV18; CDR3aa: CASSPGDTDYGYTF
v_gene: TRBV28; CDR3aa: CASTLPGGRNEQFF
v_gene: TRBV3-1; CDR3aa: CASSQDSRGWAGELFF
v_gene: TRBV19; CDR3aa: CASTALGTGELFF
v_gene: TRBV19; CDR3aa: CASTKTGSNQPQHF